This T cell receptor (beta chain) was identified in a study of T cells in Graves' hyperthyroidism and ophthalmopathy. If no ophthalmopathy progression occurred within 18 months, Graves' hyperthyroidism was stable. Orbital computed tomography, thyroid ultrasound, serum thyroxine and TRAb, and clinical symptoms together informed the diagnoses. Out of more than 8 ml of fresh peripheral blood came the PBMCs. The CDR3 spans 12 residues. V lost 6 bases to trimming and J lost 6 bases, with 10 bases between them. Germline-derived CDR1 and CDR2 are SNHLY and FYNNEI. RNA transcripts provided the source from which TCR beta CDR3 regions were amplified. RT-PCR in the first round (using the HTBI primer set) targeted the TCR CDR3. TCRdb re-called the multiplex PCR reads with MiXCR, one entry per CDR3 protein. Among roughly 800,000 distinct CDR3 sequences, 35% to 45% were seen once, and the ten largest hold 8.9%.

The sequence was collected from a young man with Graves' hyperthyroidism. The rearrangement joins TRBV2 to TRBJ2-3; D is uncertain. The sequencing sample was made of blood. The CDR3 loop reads CASSRLRDTQYF. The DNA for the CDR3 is TGTGCCAGCAGCAGACTCCGGGATACGCAGTATTTT.